The rows below give T cell receptor beta chains drawn from one sample of a study of blood T cell repertoires in COVID-19. Method: immunoSEQ multiplex PCR; TCRdb's copy keeps in-frame clones and lacks some. The table shows under 95,000 clones, with about 87% occurring only once. The sample taken for sequencing was peripheral blood. The receptors come from a woman between 45 and 65 years old with acute or convalescent COVID-19. CDR3s include the opening cysteine and the closing phenylalanine or tryptophan. The order of the fields is V gene, D gene, J gene, clone size, CDR3 protein, CDR3 DNA. A D gene is named only where the DNA matches it firmly. Where a row states a size, it is once, few, many or the class of an expanded clone; other rows omit it.

v_call: TRBV3-1/TRBV3-2; d_call: NA; j_call: TRBJ1-1; clone_size: NA; cdr3_aa: CASSPVGGGTEAFF; cdr3_nt: TGTGCCAGCAGCCCGGTTGGCGGAGGGACTGAAGCTTTCTTT
v_call: TRBV19; d_call: TRBD1; j_call: TRBJ1-2; clone_size: once; cdr3_aa: CASQDRDYGYTF; cdr3_nt: TGTGCCAGTCAAGACAGGGACTATGGCTACACCTTC
v_call: TRBV12-3/TRBV12-4; d_call: TRBD2; j_call: TRBJ2-7; clone_size: NA; cdr3_aa: CASTPGLAYEQYF; cdr3_nt: TGTGCCAGCACCCCGGGACTAGCTTACGAGCAGTACTTC
v_call: TRBV7-9; d_call: NA; j_call: TRBJ1-1; clone_size: NA; cdr3_aa: CASSFWQAMNTEAFF; cdr3_nt: TGTGCCAGCAGCTTTTGGCAGGCAATGAACACTGAAGCTTTCTTT
v_call: TRBV9; d_call: NA; j_call: TRBJ1-6; clone_size: NA; cdr3_aa: CASSVEVGEWSPLHF; cdr3_nt: TGTGCCAGCAGCGTCGAAGTCGGGGAGTGGTCACCCCTCCACTTT
v_call: TRBV18; d_call: TRBD1; j_call: TRBJ1-1; clone_size: NA; cdr3_aa: CASSPNQGQGFEAFF; cdr3_nt: TGTGCCAGCTCACCCAACCAGGGACAGGGTTTTGAAGCTTTCTTT
v_call: TRBV6-5; d_call: TRBD1; j_call: TRBJ2-7; clone_size: NA; cdr3_aa: CASSLPGQGVYEQYF; cdr3_nt: TGTGCCAGCAGTTTACCGGGACAGGGGGTCTACGAGCAGTACTTC
v_call: TRBV4-1; d_call: NA; j_call: TRBJ2-4; clone_size: NA; cdr3_aa: CASSQGGVNIQYF; cdr3_nt: TGCGCCAGCAGCCAAGGCGGGGTAAACATTCAGTACTTC
v_call: TRBV19; d_call: TRBD1; j_call: TRBJ2-2; clone_size: NA; cdr3_aa: CASTRGQGALMSAGELFF; cdr3_nt: TGTGCCAGTACGAGGGGACAGGGGGCGCTTATGTCGGCCGGGGAGCTGTTTTTT
v_call: TRBV5-1; d_call: NA; j_call: TRBJ2-5; clone_size: once; cdr3_aa: CASSFSREETQYF; cdr3_nt: TGCGCCAGCAGCTTTAGCAGGGAAGAGACCCAGTACTTC
v_call: TRBV6-5; d_call: TRBD2; j_call: TRBJ2-7; clone_size: NA; cdr3_aa: CASKGLASLSYEQYF; cdr3_nt: TGTGCCAGCAAGGGACTAGCGAGTCTCTCCTACGAGCAGTACTTC
v_call: TRBV10-3; d_call: NA; j_call: TRBJ2-5; clone_size: NA; cdr3_aa: CAISEGGGQETQYF; cdr3_nt: TGTGCCATCAGTGAGGGGGGAGGCCAAGAGACCCAGTACTTC
v_call: TRBV5-4; d_call: TRBD1; j_call: TRBJ1-2; clone_size: few; cdr3_aa: CAAGGGGYTF; cdr3_nt: TGTGCCGCAGGGGGAGGTGGCTACACCTTC
v_call: TRBV6-1; d_call: NA; j_call: TRBJ1-1; clone_size: NA; cdr3_aa: CASSAAGGTTEAFF; cdr3_nt: TGTGCCAGCAGTGCAGCAGGAGGAACCACTGAAGCTTTCTTT
v_call: TRBV7-8; d_call: TRBD1; j_call: TRBJ1-4; clone_size: NA; cdr3_aa: CASSSGGADRVLFF; cdr3_nt: TGTGCCAGCAGCTCGGGGGGGGCCGACAGGGTCCTGTTTTTT
v_call: TRBV4-1; d_call: NA; j_call: TRBJ1-2; clone_size: NA; cdr3_aa: CASSQAGVLGVANYGYTF; cdr3_nt: TGCGCCAGCAGCCAAGCAGGGGTGCTTGGAGTAGCTAACTATGGCTACACCTTC
v_call: TRBV7-9; d_call: TRBD2; j_call: TRBJ2-1; clone_size: once; cdr3_aa: CASIPSGGSYNEQFF; cdr3_nt: TGTGCCAGCATTCCGAGCGGGGGGTCCTACAATGAGCAGTTCTTC
v_call: TRBV15; d_call: NA; j_call: TRBJ2-5; clone_size: once; cdr3_aa: CATSRAAGEGETQYF; cdr3_nt: TGTGCCACCAGCAGAGCCGCAGGGGAGGGGGAGACCCAGTACTTC
v_call: TRBV28; d_call: NA; j_call: TRBJ1-5; clone_size: NA; cdr3_aa: CASSLGIRGARQPQHF; cdr3_nt: TGTGCCAGCAGTTTAGGTATCCGGGGGGCGAGGCAGCCCCAGCATTTT
v_call: TRBV27; d_call: NA; j_call: TRBJ2-7; clone_size: NA; cdr3_aa: CASSSPNRAYEQYF; cdr3_nt: TGTGCCAGCAGTTCCCCCAACAGAGCCTACGAGCAGTATTTC
v_call: TRBV7-6; d_call: TRBD1; j_call: TRBJ2-6; clone_size: NA; cdr3_aa: CASSSPRGYGANVLTF; cdr3_nt: TGTGCCAGCAGCTCGCCCAGGGGGTATGGGGCCAACGTCCTGACTTTC
v_call: TRBV5-8; d_call: NA; j_call: TRBJ2-1; clone_size: NA; cdr3_aa: CASSLVARGEQFF; cdr3_nt: TGTGCCAGCAGCTTGGTAGCTCGTGGGGAGCAGTTCTTC
v_call: TRBV27; d_call: NA; j_call: TRBJ2-7; clone_size: few; cdr3_aa: CASSRAQTSSYEQYF; cdr3_nt: TGTGCCAGCAGTAGAGCACAGACCAGCTCCTACGAGCAGTACTTC
v_call: TRBV9; d_call: TRBD2; j_call: TRBJ2-5; clone_size: NA; cdr3_aa: CASSVTSGPQETQYF; cdr3_nt: TGTGCCAGCAGCGTGACTAGCGGGCCTCAGGAGACCCAGTACTTC
v_call: TRBV28; d_call: TRBD1; j_call: TRBJ1-5; clone_size: NA; cdr3_aa: CASSSGQGRQPQHF; cdr3_nt: TGTGCCAGCAGTTCGGGACAGGGGCGGCAGCCCCAGCATTTT
v_call: TRBV19; d_call: TRBD1; j_call: TRBJ1-4; clone_size: NA; cdr3_aa: CASRPGTASNEKLFF; cdr3_nt: TGTGCCAGTAGACCTGGGACAGCGAGTAATGAAAAACTGTTTTTT
v_call: TRBV28; d_call: TRBD1; j_call: TRBJ2-5; clone_size: once; cdr3_aa: CASSLSGDRGRETQYF; cdr3_nt: TGTGCCAGCAGTTTATCCGGGGACAGGGGGCGCGAGACCCAGTACTTC
v_call: TRBV7-9; d_call: TRBD2; j_call: TRBJ2-7; clone_size: NA; cdr3_aa: CASSLGTSGSYEQYF; cdr3_nt: TGTGCCAGCAGCTTAGGGACTAGCGGGAGTTACGAGCAGTACTTC
v_call: TRBV3-1/TRBV3-2; d_call: TRBD2; j_call: TRBJ2-1; clone_size: once; cdr3_aa: CASSHPKTSGGTNEQFF; cdr3_nt: TGTGCCAGCAGCCACCCCAAGACTAGCGGGGGGACCAATGAGCAGTTCTTC
v_call: TRBV29-1; d_call: NA; j_call: TRBJ1-2; clone_size: NA; cdr3_aa: CSSYAGGEGYTF; cdr3_nt: TGCAGCTCCTACGCGGGGGGCGAAGGCTACACCTTC
v_call: TRBV9; d_call: NA; j_call: TRBJ1-2; clone_size: NA; cdr3_aa: CASSVETGGDYGYTF; cdr3_nt: TGTGCCAGCAGCGTAGAGACAGGAGGAGACTATGGCTACACCTTC
v_call: TRBV28; d_call: NA; j_call: TRBJ1-2; clone_size: NA; cdr3_aa: CASERTGGPHYGYTF; cdr3_nt: TGTGCCAGCGAGAGGACCGGCGGGCCCCACTATGGCTACACCTTC
v_call: TRBV7-7; d_call: TRBD1; j_call: TRBJ2-7; clone_size: NA; cdr3_aa: CASSPDRGGEQYF; cdr3_nt: TGTGCTAGCAGCCCGGACAGGGGTGGCGAGCAGTACTTC
v_call: TRBV6-5; d_call: NA; j_call: TRBJ2-1; clone_size: NA; cdr3_aa: CASSSLRAGEQFF; cdr3_nt: TGTGCCAGCAGTTCCCTTAGAGCGGGTGAGCAGTTCTTC
v_call: TRBV7-3; d_call: NA; j_call: TRBJ1-5; clone_size: NA; cdr3_aa: CASSPGGNQPQHF; cdr3_nt: TGTGCCAGCAGCCCCGGGGGAAATCAGCCCCAGCATTTT
v_call: TRBV5-6; d_call: NA; j_call: TRBJ1-2; clone_size: NA; cdr3_aa: CASSLGQNYGYTF; cdr3_nt: TGTGCCAGCAGCTTGGGACAGAACTATGGCTACACCTTC
v_call: TRBV11-2; d_call: NA; j_call: TRBJ1-4; clone_size: NA; cdr3_aa: CASSLTDTGEKLFF; cdr3_nt: TGTGCCAGCAGCTTAACTGACACTGGAGAAAAACTGTTTTTT
v_call: TRBV7-2; d_call: TRBD2; j_call: TRBJ2-7; clone_size: NA; cdr3_aa: CASSLDRGLADKGYEQYF; cdr3_nt: TGTGCCAGCAGCTTAGATCGGGGACTAGCGGATAAAGGGTACGAGCAGTACTTC
v_call: TRBV5-3; d_call: TRBD1; j_call: TRBJ1-4; clone_size: NA; cdr3_aa: CARSLDGTAILNEKLFF; cdr3_nt: TGTGCCAGAAGCTTGGATGGGACAGCTATCCTTAATGAAAAACTGTTTTTT
v_call: TRBV6-5; d_call: NA; j_call: TRBJ2-5; clone_size: NA; cdr3_aa: CASSDSPGSRETQYF; cdr3_nt: TGTGCCAGCAGTGACTCCCCGGGAAGTCGGGAGACCCAGTACTTC
v_call: TRBV27; d_call: NA; j_call: TRBJ2-3; clone_size: NA; cdr3_aa: CASSSYPGADTQYF; cdr3_nt: TGTGCCAGCAGTTCTTACCCAGGGGCAGATACGCAGTATTTT
v_call: TRBV6-5; d_call: TRBD1; j_call: TRBJ1-2; clone_size: once; cdr3_aa: CASSNEQGNYGYTF; cdr3_nt: TGTGCCAGCAGCAACGAACAGGGGAACTATGGCTACACCTTC
v_call: TRBV7-3; d_call: TRBD1; j_call: TRBJ1-1; clone_size: NA; cdr3_aa: CASSVRQGAKNTEAFF; cdr3_nt: TGTGCCAGCAGCGTCCGACAGGGGGCGAAAAACACTGAAGCTTTCTTT
v_call: TRBV6-5; d_call: NA; j_call: TRBJ1-6; clone_size: NA; cdr3_aa: CASSSRDFYNSPLHF; cdr3_nt: TGTGCCAGCAGTAGCCGGGACTTCTATAATTCACCCCTCCACTTT
v_call: TRBV2; d_call: TRBD2; j_call: TRBJ2-1; clone_size: NA; cdr3_aa: CASSDSSGGANEQFF; cdr3_nt: TGTGCCAGCAGTGATTCTAGCGGGGGGGCCAATGAGCAGTTCTTC